These 9 T cell receptor beta chains share one sample of origin, sequenced in a study of HIV-infected patients and healthy controls (dated by TCRdb to the mid-2010s). To prepare the library, 5' RACE was applied. TCRdb lists the instrument as Illumina MiSeq. The raw public data were reprocessed by TCRdb itself: fastp quality trimming at Q25, MiXCR clonotype calling, in-frame beta chains only. CDR3 protein sequences are deduplicated, and each keeps its most common genes and DNA. The sample yields almost 65,000 distinct CDR3 sequences; 19% were counted once. In total, the top ten clones hold under 1.5% of the sample. What was sequenced was CD4+ T cells from blood. These TCRs come from a human donor in good health.

J is TRBJ1-5 and V is TRBV29-1; 10 bases are a match to TRBD1. This CDR3 contains 13 residues. Germline V lookup: CDR1 SQVTM, CDR2 ANQGSEA. Trimming took 6 bases from V and 4 from J; bases not matched to a gene: 3. CDR3: CSVRDRGNQPQHF. In nucleotides, the CDR3 is TGCAGCGTGAGGGACAGGGGTAATCAGCCCCAGCATTTT.

In its sample, this clonotype was seen many times. This chain connects TRBV29-1 to TRBJ1-4; D not certain. The CDR3 length is 13 residues. The germline V and J ends were trimmed by 7 bases and 8 bases, with 17 bases remaining between them. The germline V gene encodes CDR1 SQVTM and CDR2 ANQGSEA. CDR3 sequence: CSAQSGDREKLFF. In DNA form, the CDR3 reads TGCAGCGCCCAAAGCGGAGACCGCGAAAAACTGTTTTTT.

This clonotype was seen more than once but under ten times. This chain joins TRBV20-1 and TRBJ2-7; 8 nucleotides match TRBD1. After removal of 2 bases from V and 3 bases from J, the junction contained 3 bases not matched to a gene. CDR1 and CDR2 from the germline V gene are DFQATT and SNEGSKA (reference sequence). The CDR3 is 13 amino acids. CDR3 nucleotides: TGCAGTGCTAGACGGACAGGGTTCTACGAGCAGTACTTC. Translation: CSARRTGFYEQYF.

This rearrangement joins TRBV11-1 to TRBJ2-3, with TRBD2 identical over 12 bases. This CDR3 contains 19 residues. In germline, CDR1 is SGHAT, CDR2 FQDESV (reference sequence). The J segment lost 3 bases and the V segment lost 5 bases, leaving 15 bases of the junction unmatched. The CDR3 protein is CASSPSLATSGRVTDTQYF. The CDR3 coding sequence is TGTGCCAGCAGCCCTAGCCTTGCGACTAGCGGGAGAGTTACAGATACGCAGTATTTT.

The gene calls are TRBV6-5 and TRBJ1-5; 7 nucleotides agree with TRBD1. The germline V gene has CDR1 MNHEY and CDR2 SVGAGI. The CDR3 extends over 15 amino acids. Unmatched junction bases numbered 5, after V lost 6 bases and J lost 0 bases. The CDR3 DNA sequence: TGTGCCAGCAGCCAGACAGGGACTAGCAATCAGCCCCAGCATTTT. Amino acid sequence: CASSQTGTSNQPQHF.

This clonotype turned up a few times. V usage is TRBV30 and J usage is TRBJ1-5; D is possibly TRBD1 (6 bases). Trimming shortened V by 1 base and J by 3 bases, and 16 bases separated the two germline ends. Germline V lookup: CDR1 GTSNPN, CDR2 SVGIG (reference sequence). The CDR3 runs to 16 residues. Here the CDR3 reads CAWSAGGGHNNQPQHF. CDR3 nucleotides: TGTGCCTGGAGTGCTGGGGGGGGCCATAACAATCAGCCCCAGCATTTT.

This clonotype was detected ten times or more. J is TRBJ1-6 and V is TRBV11-2; D perhaps matches TRBD1 (6 bases). The germline CDR1 and CDR2 sequences are SGHAT and FQNNGV. V was shortened by 1 base and J by 8 bases, with 12 bases between the two germline ends. The CDR3 consists of 15 residues. The CDR3 sequence is CASSLGPGADSPLHF. CDR3 sequence (DNA): TGTGCCAGCAGCTTAGGTCCAGGGGCAGATTCACCCCTCCACTTT. The full variable domain, in which reference TRBV11-2 and TRBJ1-6 provide the parts outside the CDR3, is EAGVAQSPRYKIIEKRQSVAFWCNPISGHATLYWYQQILGQGPKLLIQFQNNGVVDDSQLPKDRFSAERLKGVDSTLKIQPAKLEDSAVYLCASSLGPGADSPLHFGNGTRLTVT.

The V gene is TRBV6-6, the J gene TRBJ1-1; D remains ambiguous. The CDR3 is 12 residues long. Trimming cost V 6 bases and J 5 bases, with 10 bases left between them. The germline CDR1 and CDR2 sequences are MNHNY and SVGAGI (reference sequence). In DNA form, the CDR3 reads TGTGCCAGCAGCACCACAGAGACTGAAGCTTTCTTT. As protein: CASSTTETEAFF.

There are many counts of this clonotype. This chain connects TRBV20-1 to TRBJ1-2, with D unresolved. This CDR3 is built from 11 residues. Germline CDR1 is DFQATT and CDR2 is SNEGSKA (reference sequence). The V end lost 2 bases, the J end lost 6 bases, and 7 bases lay between the germline ends. CDR3 DNA: TGCAGTGCTAGACGCGGGCATGGCTACACCTTC. Translated, it gives CSARRGHGYTF.